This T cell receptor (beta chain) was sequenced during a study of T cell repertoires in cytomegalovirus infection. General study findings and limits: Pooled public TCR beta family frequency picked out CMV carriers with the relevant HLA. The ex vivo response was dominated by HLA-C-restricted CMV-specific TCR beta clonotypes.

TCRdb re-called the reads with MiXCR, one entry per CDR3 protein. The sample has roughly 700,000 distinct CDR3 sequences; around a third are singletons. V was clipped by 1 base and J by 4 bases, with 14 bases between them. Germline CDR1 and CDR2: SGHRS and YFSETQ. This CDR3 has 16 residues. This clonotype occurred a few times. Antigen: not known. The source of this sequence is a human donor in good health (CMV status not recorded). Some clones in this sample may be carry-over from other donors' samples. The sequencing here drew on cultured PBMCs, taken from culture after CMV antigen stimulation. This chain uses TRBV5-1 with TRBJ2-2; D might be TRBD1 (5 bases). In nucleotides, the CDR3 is TGCGCCAGCAGCTTGACAGGTCAAGGCTCCACCGGGGAGCTGTTTTTT. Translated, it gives CASSLTGQGSTGELFF.